The entry below gives a single TCR beta chain sequence along with its context. 60 Vbeta and 13 Jbeta primers were used in PCR. Assay: immunoSEQ multiplex PCR; the TCRdb copy retains only in-frame clones and omits some. The sample lists 100,000 to 150,000 clones, roughly 80% occurring once. CDR3 length equals 13 residues. V dropped 6 bases and J dropped 1 base, with 9 bases sitting between them. The germline V gene encodes CDR1 MNHNS and CDR2 SASEGT. This record comes from a study of cytomegalovirus exposure and HLA in healthy donors. About the research overall: When 398 donors were genotyped, around 77% of them were found to fall in the Caucasian-associated ancestry cluster.

The sample consisted of PBMCs. The sequence derives from a woman between 40 and 55 years old in good health and CMV-seronegative. V usage is TRBV6-1 and J usage is TRBJ1-1; D may be TRBD1 (5 bases). The CDR3 spells CASRRGTNTEAFF. In DNA form, the CDR3 reads TGTGCCAGCAGGCGGGGGACGAACACTGAAGCTTTCTTT.